The source of this TCR beta chain is a study of cytomegalovirus exposure and HLA in healthy donors. The study's findings and limits: Three of the chains that were CMV-associated were confirmed in vitro to be specific for CMV antigens. Previously analyzed data showed that most TCR beta V segments were productive at a frequency of about 87% or about 30%. Among TCR beta chains, those listed as cytomegalovirus-associated numbered more than 150.

The PCR contained 60 Vbeta and 13 Jbeta primers. TCRdb's copy holds only in-frame clones and misses some; the assay was immunoSEQ multiplex PCR. The sample yields over 250,000 clones, roughly 90% seen once. With respect to this clone: Its antigen is not identified.

Healthy people donating bone marrow made up the donors. This TCR came from a man in his forties in good health and CMV-seropositive. Material: PBMCs.

This chain's CDR3 is CASCEGSGVLGTDTQYF. The CDR3 DNA reads TGTGCCAGCTGCGAGGGATCGGGAGTGCTAGGCACAGATACGCAGTATTTT. The rearrangement joins TRBV9 to TRBJ2-3; TRBD2 might be the D (6 bases). Germline V gene sequence: CDR1 SGDLS, CDR2 YYNGEE. This CDR3 comprises 17 residues. Between the trimmed V and J ends, which lost 7 bases and 1 base, there was a span of 22 bases.